This TCR beta chain was sequenced during a study of blood T cell repertoires in COVID-19. Study in general: Researchers got acute and convalescent COVID-19 samples from the United States, Italy and Spain. PBMCs, B-cell-depleted T cells, or T cells provided the cDNA or gDNA that made up the material.

As handled by the study authors: Amplification of reference gene primers was used by the study to estimate nucleated cell counts. Some clones are missing from TCRdb's copy, which holds only in-frame ones; the method was immunoSEQ multiplex PCR. V and J calls and clone size are given by that table; D and trimming were obtained from the DNA. Counted here are some 42,000 clones, approximately 88% occurring once; the ten biggest clones make up 0.3% to 0.5%. The CDR3 covers 11 residues. CDR1 and CDR2 from the germline V gene are LNHDA and SQIVND (reference sequence). V shed 3 bases and J shed 6 bases, with 6 bases lying between them.

Material: peripheral blood. This sequence was found in a human donor in a cohort sampled during active COVID-19. The chain employs TRBV19 and TRBJ2-7; D remains ambiguous. The CDR3 nucleotides read TGTGCCAGTAGTATCGAGTTCGAGCAGTACTTC. It codes for CASSIEFEQYF.